One and the same sample provided the 32 T cell receptor beta chains below, sequenced in a study of blood T cell repertoires in COVID-19. The data were produced by immunoSEQ multiplex PCR, yet TCRdb's version contains in-frame clones alone and is incomplete. The sample carries around 200,000 clones, around 83% recorded once. The sample consisted of peripheral blood. These receptor sequences come from a man in his fifties or sixties with active or convalescent COVID-19.

The chain uses TRBV5-6 and TRBJ2-7; 13 bases are shared with TRBD2. The CDR3 is made up of 17 amino acids. Germline CDR1 is SGHDT and CDR2 is YYEEEE. Losses at the gene ends were 5 bases for V and 3 bases for J; bases not matched to a gene: 11. The DNA for the CDR3 is TGTGCCAGCAGTAAGGGACTAGCGGGACGCGCCAGCTACGAGCAGTACTTC. Protein: CASSKGLAGRASYEQYF.

The J gene is TRBJ1-6, the V gene TRBV2, with D perhaps TRBD1 (5 bases). Trimming took off 8 bases at V and 11 bases at J, with 25 bases between the two ends. This CDR3 is 16 amino acids long. Germline V lookup: CDR1 SNHLY, CDR2 FYNNEI. The DNA for the CDR3 is TGTGCCAGCTCCCGTTTTGGGGAGGGGCAAGGTGCACCCCTCCACTTT. Translation gives CASSRFGEGQGAPLHF.

The V gene is TRBV5-4, the J gene TRBJ2-2; perhaps TRBD1 as D (5 bases). This CDR3 spans 14 amino acids. Trimming left V 1 base short and J 2 bases short, with 6 bases between. Germline CDR1 and CDR2: SGHNT and YYREEE (reference sequence). The CDR3 DNA is TGTGCCAGCAGCTTGCAGGGAAACACCGGGGAGCTGTTTTTT. It specifies CASSLQGNTGELFF.

The chain joins TRBV6-6 to TRBJ2-7, with D tentatively TRBD2 (7 bases). This CDR3 is 15 amino acids long. The V gene's germline CDR1 is MNHNY and CDR2 SVGAGI (reference sequence). V was pared by 5 bases and J by 0 bases, with 14 bases between. The CDR3 here is CASSKQGGGSYEQYF. CDR3 in DNA: TGTGCCAGCAGTAAACAGGGAGGGGGCTCCTACGAGCAGTACTTC.

The V and J genes are TRBV20-1 and TRBJ1-4, with 10 bases identical to TRBD1. The junction had 9 bases not matched to a gene; V was cut back by 3 bases and J by 8 bases. The CDR3 runs to 15 residues. CDR1 is DFQATT, CDR2 SNEGSKA, per germline (reference sequence). Here the CDR3 reads CSASDGQGEGEKLFF. Written as DNA, the CDR3 is TGCAGTGCTAGTGACGGACAGGGGGAAGGGGAAAAACTGTTTTTT.

The chain combines TRBV6-1 with TRBJ2-2; D is perhaps TRBD1 (6 bases). Looked up from germline, CDR1 is MNHNS and CDR2 is SASEGT. This CDR3 is 16 amino acids long. V was clipped by 6 bases and J by 1 base, with 15 bases between them. In nucleotides, the CDR3 is TGTGCCAGCAGAGAACCAACAGGGAGGAACACCGGGGAGCTGTTTTTT. This sequence encodes CASREPTGRNTGELFF.

The chain recombines TRBV10-3 with TRBJ1-6; 8 bases align to TRBD1. From germline, CDR1 is ENHRY and CDR2 SYGVKD. V dropped 6 bases and J dropped 7; count of bases not matched to a gene: 5. The CDR3 runs to 14 residues. CDR3: CAIRQTGVNSPLHF. The CDR3 nucleotides are TGTGCCATCAGGCAGACAGGGGTAAATTCACCCCTCCACTTT.

The chain uses TRBV6-1 and TRBJ1-2, with TRBD1 matching over 9 bases. CDR1 is MNHNS, CDR2 SASEGT, per germline. V lost 3 bases to trimming and J lost 5 bases; unmatched junction nucleotides: 13. The CDR3 contains 17 residues. The CDR3 sequence: CASSDFPGQGRSYGYTF. CDR3 nucleotides: TGTGCCAGCAGTGATTTCCCGGGACAGGGCCGGTCTTATGGCTACACCTTC.

This chain connects TRBV4-3 to TRBJ2-7; TRBD1 might be the D (6 bases). The germline gives CDR1 LGHNA, CDR2 YSLEER. This CDR3 contains 14 residues. Trimming took 0 bases from V and 2 from J, leaving 8 bases between them. The CDR3 nucleotides are TGCGCCAGCAGCCAAGAAAGGGGGACCTACGAGCAGTACTTC. Amino acids: CASSQERGTYEQYF.

The chain joins TRBV19 to TRBJ1-4, with a weak D call TRBD1 (6 bases). The CDR3 length is 15 residues. V shed 5 bases and J shed 3 bases, with 13 bases lying between them. The germline CDR1 and CDR2 sequences are LNHDA and SQIVND (reference sequence). The CDR3: CASSRGQLSNEKLFF. The CDR3 nucleotides read TGTGCCAGTAGTCGAGGACAGCTATCTAATGAAAAACTGTTTTTT.

The rearrangement joins TRBV27 to TRBJ2-3; 12 nucleotides line up with TRBD2. CDR3 length: 15 residues. V shed 5 bases and J 7 bases; nucleotides not matched to a gene: 7. Germline V gives CDR1 MNHEY, CDR2 SMNVEV (reference sequence). CDR3 nucleotides: TGTGCCAGCAGTCCGCTAGCGGGGGGGCCAAATACGCAGTATTTT. Translation: CASSPLAGGPNTQYF.

The chain recombines TRBV5-1 with TRBJ2-5, with 12 bases identical to TRBD2. The germline V gene encodes CDR1 SGHRS and CDR2 YFSETQ. The length of the CDR3 is 16 residues. With V trimmed by 2 bases and J by 0 bases, 2 bases remained unmatched. The CDR3 DNA follows: TGCGCCAGCAGCTTTGGACTAGCGGGGCACCAAGAGACCCAGTACTTC. Translation gives CASSFGLAGHQETQYF.

The rearrangement joins TRBV5-1 to TRBJ1-5; the match to TRBD1 covers 7 bases. V lost 4 bases and J lost 2; bases outside the gene matches: 3. The CDR3 covers 14 residues. Germline V lookup: CDR1 SGHRS, CDR2 YFSETQ. CDR3 sequence: CASSTGQGNQPQHF. CDR3 bases: TGCGCCAGCAGCACTGGACAGGGCAATCAGCCCCAGCATTTT.

The chain uses TRBV5-1 and TRBJ1-1; TRBD1 matches 7 bases. The CDR3 runs to 15 residues. V shed 4 bases, J shed 1 base, and the junction held 7 bases outside the gene matches. The germline V gene encodes CDR1 SGHRS and CDR2 YFSETQ. CDR3 nucleotides: TGCGCCAGCAGCGTGACAGGGATAGAGAACACTGAAGCTTTCTTT. Protein sequence: CASSVTGIENTEAFF.

This chain uses TRBV6-6 with TRBJ1-5; D may be TRBD1 (6 bases). The CDR3 contains 16 residues. Germline V lookup: CDR1 MNHNY, CDR2 SVGAGI (reference sequence). The V gene lost 1 base and the J gene lost 2 bases, with 12 bases spanning the gap. The CDR3 is CASSYFSGARNQPQHF. As DNA, the CDR3 is TGTGCCAGCAGTTACTTTTCAGGGGCCCGCAATCAGCCCCAGCATTTT.

V and J are TRBV7-9 and TRBJ2-3; 11 nucleotides line up with TRBD2. The CDR3 extends over 17 amino acids. Looked up from germline, CDR1 is SEHNR and CDR2 is FQNEAQ (reference sequence). V shed 0 bases, J shed 4 bases, and the junction held 6 bases outside the gene matches. The DNA of the CDR3 is TGTGCCAGCAGCTTAGCGACGGTAGCGGGAGGGGCAGATACGCAGTATTTT. This sequence encodes CASSLATVAGGADTQYF. Drawing the rest from reference TRBV7-9 and TRBJ2-3, the complete variable domain is DTGVSQNPRHKITKRGQNVTFRCDPISEHNRLYWYRQTLGQGPEFLTYFQNEAQLEKSRLLSDRFSAERPKGSFSTLEIQRTEQGDSAMYLCASSLATVAGGADTQYFGPGTRLTVL.

The J gene is TRBJ2-4, the V gene TRBV7-9, with D perhaps TRBD1 (5 bases). Looked up from germline, CDR1 is SEHNR and CDR2 is FQNEAQ (reference sequence). The CDR3 contains 14 residues. V was pared by 3 bases and J by 3 bases, with 9 bases between. CDR3 coding DNA: TGTGCCAGCAGCTTCGACAGTTTCAAAAACATTCAGTACTTC. This translates into CASSFDSFKNIQYF.

This chain uses TRBV21-1 with TRBJ1-1. TRBV21-1 is deemed a pseudogene. The CDR3 runs 16 residues. The CDR3 here is CASSKPMGGPGTEAFF. The CDR3 DNA reads TGTGCCAGCAGCAAACCCATGGGGGGGCCCGGCACTGAAGCTTTCTTT.

This clone was observed a handful of times. The chain recombines TRBV19 with TRBJ1-1; D is possibly TRBD1 (6 bases). The V gene's germline CDR1 is LNHDA and CDR2 SQIVND (reference sequence). Between the trimmed V and J ends, which lost 8 bases and 2 bases, there was a span of 15 bases. The CDR3 consists of 14 residues. The DNA of the CDR3 is TGTGCCAGTGGGGCTCAAGGGGGTAACACTGAAGCTTTCTTT. Translating gives CASGAQGGNTEAFF.

This clone was seen once. The genes are TRBV19 and TRBJ2-1; D is uncertain. This CDR3 region has 14 residues. The germline V gene has CDR1 LNHDA and CDR2 SQIVND (reference sequence). Trimming shortened V by 6 bases and J by 1 base, and 10 bases separated the two germline ends. The CDR3 DNA is TGTGCCAGTAGAGTCTACTCTTCCTACAATGAGCAGTTCTTC. The encoded protein is CASRVYSSYNEQFF.

V is TRBV19 and J is TRBJ2-5; unclear D gene. Trimming cost V 3 bases and J 2 bases, with 13 bases left between them. This CDR3 spans 15 amino acids. CDR1 and CDR2 (germline): LNHDA, SQIVND (reference sequence). The CDR3, as DNA: TGTGCCAGTAGTATCCCGGGTCTAAGTCAAGAGACCCAGTACTTC. Protein product: CASSIPGLSQETQYF.

The rearrangement joins TRBV10-3 to TRBJ2-1; D not certain. The CDR3 runs to 12 residues. Germline V gene sequence: CDR1 ENHRY, CDR2 SYGVKD. V was pared by 0 bases and J by 12 bases, with 9 bases between. Written as DNA, the CDR3 is TGTGCCATCAGTGAGTCGAGAAGCTCGCAGTTCTTC. Translation gives CAISESRSSQFF.

The chain links TRBV29-1 to TRBJ1-2; D unresolved. This CDR3 spans 16 amino acids. Germline CDR1 is SQVTM and CDR2 is ANQGSEA. V was cut by 6 bases and J by 5 bases, with 25 bases left in between. CDR3 sequence (DNA): TGCAGCGTCCTTAGTGGGAAGGAAGCGGGAGGGTATGGCTACACCTTC. Its translation: CSVLSGKEAGGYGYTF.

This chain connects TRBV2 to TRBJ1-5, with 7 bases identical to TRBD1. V dropped 6 bases and J dropped 0; count of bases not matched to a gene: 5. CDR1 SNHLY and CDR2 FYNNEI come from the germline V gene. The CDR3 is 15 residues long. The CDR3 region has the DNA TGTGCCAGCAGATACAGGGGATTTAGCAATCAGCCCCAGCATTTT. The encoded protein is CASRYRGFSNQPQHF.

The genes are TRBV28 and TRBJ2-3, with 7 positions matching TRBD1. The CDR3 totals 17 residues. Per the germline V gene, CDR1 is MDHEN and CDR2 is SYDVKM. V lost 4 bases to trimming and J lost 0 bases; unmatched junction nucleotides: 10. The CDR3 sequence: CASSSPGQVRSTDTQYF. In DNA form, the CDR3 reads TGTGCCAGCAGTTCCCCCGGACAGGTCCGTAGCACAGATACGCAGTATTTT.

The chain employs TRBV6-5 and TRBJ2-7, with TRBD1 identical over 8 bases. Germline lookup yields CDR1 MNHEY and CDR2 SVGAGI. The CDR3 has 15 residues. V dropped 6 bases and J dropped 5; count of bases not matched to a gene: 12. CDR3 coding DNA: TGTGCCAGCAGCTCCAGACAGGGGCGGGACGACGAGCAGTACTTC. Translating it yields CASSSRQGRDDEQYF.

The chain uses TRBV6-5 and TRBJ2-3; weak D call: TRBD2 (5 bases). V lost 5 bases to trimming and J lost 2 bases, with 11 bases between them. Germline loops: CDR1 MNHEY, CDR2 SVGAGI. CDR3 length equals 14 residues. In DNA, the CDR3 is TGTGCCAGCAGTCGAAGCGGACCCACAGATACGCAGTATTTT. Translating gives CASSRSGPTDTQYF.

This chain joins TRBV5-5 and TRBJ1-1; D is ambiguous. There are 14 residues in the CDR3. Trimming left V 0 bases short and J 1 base short, with 7 bases between. Germline assignment: CDR1 SGHKS and CDR2 YYEKEE (reference sequence). For the CDR3, the DNA is TGTGCCAGCAGCTTGGAACTTAGGAACACTGAAGCTTTCTTT. It codes for CASSLELRNTEAFF.

The rearrangement uses TRBV6-1 and TRBJ1-2; D remains ambiguous. Germline CDR1 MNHNS, CDR2 SASEGT. The ends were cut back, 3 bases at V and 4 bases at J, with 3 bases in the middle. This CDR3 comprises 11 residues. Written as DNA, the CDR3 is TGTGCCAGCAGTGATCTCTATGGCTACACCTTC. Its protein is CASSDLYGYTF.

As to this clone: The junction differs from germline at one of its ends, possibly a read error. The chain combines TRBV20-1 with TRBJ1-1, with D possibly being TRBD1 (5 bases). In germline, CDR1 is DFQATT, CDR2 SNEGSKA (reference sequence). The CDR3 covers 11 residues. The CDR3 bases are TGCAGTGCTGGAGACCAGGGCGAAGCTTTCTTT. Its translation is CSAGDQGEAFF.

This clone has a single count. The CDR3 loop is CASSSGLDRNYGYTF. The DNA for the CDR3 is TGTGCCAGCAGCTCGGGCCTAGACAGAAACTATGGCTACACCTTC. The rearrangement uses TRBV7-6 and TRBJ1-2, with D possibly matching TRBD1 (5 bases). Trimming took 4 bases from V and 2 from J, leaving 14 bases between them. CDR1 is SGHVS and CDR2 is FNYEAQ in the germline V gene. CDR3 size: 15 residues.

With respect to this clone: Within the sample, other DNA sequences also encode this same CDR3. This chain links TRBV28 with TRBJ2-7; 8 positions agree with TRBD1. The J segment lost 3 bases and the V segment lost 6 bases, leaving 7 bases of the junction unmatched. Germline V gives CDR1 MDHEN, CDR2 SYDVKM. This CDR3 is 14 amino acids long. CDR3 loop: CASSLSGGVYEQYF. The CDR3 nucleotides read TGTGCCAGCAGCCTATCAGGGGGCGTCTACGAGCAGTACTTC. The full variable domain, its missing parts supplied by reference TRBV28 and TRBJ2-7, is DVKVTQSSRYLVKRTGEKVFLECVQDMDHENMFWYRQDPGLGLRLIYFSYDVKMKEKGDIPEGYSVSREKKERFSLILESASTNQTSMYLCASSLSGGVYEQYFGPGTRLTVT.